These T cell receptor beta chains were read from a single sample in a study of blood T cells in healthy people across ages. TCRdb analysed the 5' RACE reads with MiXCR anew, one entry per CDR3 protein. The top ten clones hold about 4% of a sample with some 1.5 million distinct CDR3 sequences, roughly 43% of them seen once. Sequencing was carried out using blood. These receptors all stem from a woman in her late teens or twenties in good health. The CDR3 runs from the conserved cysteine through the conserved F or W. A D gene is named only where the DNA matches it firmly. Size is omitted from some rows. Given values are once, few, many or a class for expanded clones.

j_call,v_call,d_call,clone_size,cdr3_nt,cdr3_aa
TRBJ2-7,TRBV12-3/TRBV12-4,TRBD2,NA,TGTGCCAGTAGTTTGTCTAGCGGGAGGGCCTGGGATGAGCAGTACTTC,CASSLSSGRAWDEQYF
TRBJ1-2,TRBV29-1,NA,few,TGCAGCGTCCCAATGGGGGCGGACTATGGCTACACCTTC,CSVPMGADYGYTF
TRBJ2-1,TRBV29-1,NA,NA,TGCAGCGTTGGTCGGACGAAACATGGGCATGAGCAGTTCTTC,CSVGRTKHGHEQFF
TRBJ2-3,TRBV4-3,TRBD2,NA,TGCGCCAGCAGCCAAGATAGGCTAGCGGGGGCGGGTCGCACAGATACGCAGTATTTT,CASSQDRLAGAGRTDTQYF
TRBJ1-4,TRBV7-2,NA,NA,TGTGCCAGCAGCTTTGGGTCCATCGGTGAAAAACTGTTTTTT,CASSFGSIGEKLFF
TRBJ2-1,TRBV2,NA,NA,TGTGCCAGCAGTGGTGTAGGAAGGGGCACAGGCTGGGATGAGCAGTTCTTC,CASSGVGRGTGWDEQFF
TRBJ1-2,TRBV18,NA,NA,TGTGCCAGCTCACCATCTAGGGAAGGAGCCTATGGCTACACCTTC,CASSPSREGAYGYTF
TRBJ2-1,TRBV29-1,NA,few,TGCAGCGTTGCATCAAATGAGCAGTTCTTC,CSVASNEQFF
TRBJ2-7,TRBV28,NA,NA,TGTGCCAGCAGTTTAAGCCTGTACACAGGGTTTAGCTCCTACGAGCAGTACTTC,CASSLSLYTGFSSYEQYF
TRBJ1-2,TRBV7-9,NA,NA,TGTGCCAGCAGCTTAGGGACAGATCACTACACCTTC,CASSLGTDHYTF
TRBJ2-1,TRBV2,NA,few,TGTGCCAGCGCAGCCGGGTCCCACAATGAGCAGTTCTTC,CASAAGSHNEQFF
TRBJ1-1,TRBV7-2,TRBD1,few,TGTGCCAGCAGCTTACTCGACAGGGTGGGTTTCTTT,CASSLLDRVGFF
TRBJ1-2,TRBV18,TRBD1,NA,TGTGCCAGCTCCGATGGACAGGGTTCCGGCTATGGCTACACCTTC,CASSDGQGSGYGYTF
TRBJ1-1,TRBV4-1,TRBD1,NA,TGCGCCAGCAGCCAAGACGGGACAGAGAACACTGAAGCTTTCTTT,CASSQDGTENTEAFF
TRBJ2-7,TRBV7-8,NA,NA,TGTGCCAGCAGAGTAAGGGGACTGCCGGACGAGCAGTACTTC,CASRVRGLPDEQYF
TRBJ2-1,TRBV4-3,TRBD1,few,TGCGCCAGCAGCCAAGGAGGGGGCCGGGTGAATGAGCAGTTCTTC,CASSQGGGRVNEQFF
TRBJ2-7,TRBV4-1,TRBD1,many,TGCGCCAGCAGCTCCCGACAGGGGGTGAATCACGAGCAGTACTTC,CASSSRQGVNHEQYF
TRBJ2-1,TRBV3-1,TRBD2,few,TGTGCCAGCAGCCAGGCCCTCCTAGCGGGAGGAGAGGACAATGAGCAGTTCTTC,CASSQALLAGGEDNEQFF
TRBJ2-1,TRBV10-3,TRBD2,NA,TGTGCCATCAGGGGGACTAACAATGAGCAGTTCTTC,CAIRGTNNEQFF
TRBJ2-5,TRBV12-3/TRBV12-4,NA,NA,TGTGCCAGCAGTTTGAGCAGAAATGAGCAGTACTTC,CASSLSRNEQYF
TRBJ2-3,TRBV19,TRBD2,NA,TGTGCCAGTAGTATAGACGGGACTAGGAGTACAGATACGCAGTATTTT,CASSIDGTRSTDTQYF
TRBJ2-7,TRBV20-1,TRBD2,NA,TGCAGTGCCCTAGCGGGCGACTACGAGCAGTACTTC,CSALAGDYEQYF
TRBJ2-3,TRBV4-2,NA,NA,TGTGCCAGCAACCAAGAAGGTGGACTACCAAACACAGATACGCAGTATTTT,CASNQEGGLPNTDTQYF
TRBJ2-7,TRBV7-9,TRBD1,few,TGTGCCAGCAGCTTAATTGGGACAGGTACCTACGAGCAGTACTTC,CASSLIGTGTYEQYF
TRBJ2-1,TRBV20-1,TRBD2,few,TGCAGTGCTAGAGACCGACTAGCGGGAGGGCCTAGATCCTACAATGAGCAGTTCTTC,CSARDRLAGGPRSYNEQFF
TRBJ2-7,TRBV27,TRBD2,NA,TGTGCCAGTACGCTAGCGGGAGACGGGGAGCAGTACTTC,CASTLAGDGEQYF
TRBJ1-2,TRBV6-5,NA,NA,TGTGCCAGCAGTTACGTTGGGGAGCGAAGGATTAACTATGGCTACACCTTC,CASSYVGERRINYGYTF
TRBJ2-1,TRBV7-2,TRBD1,few,TGTGCCAGCAGCTTAGTTGTGGGACAGGGGTCCAATGAGCAGTTCTTC,CASSLVVGQGSNEQFF
TRBJ2-3,TRBV6-5,NA,NA,TGTGCCAGCAGTTATCAGCGCCACAGCACAGATACGCAGTATTTT,CASSYQRHSTDTQYF
TRBJ1-1,TRBV28,NA,NA,TGTGCCAGCAGTTTCCCCACTACAGGGTTGAACACTGAAGCTTTCTTT,CASSFPTTGLNTEAFF
TRBJ1-2,TRBV29-1,TRBD1,few,TGCAGCGCCGACAGGGGTGGTGGCTACACCTTC,CSADRGGGYTF
TRBJ1-2,TRBV29-1,TRBD1,many,TGCAGCGGGACAGGAGCCTCGAACTATGGCTACACCTTC,CSGTGASNYGYTF
TRBJ2-7,TRBV6-5,NA,NA,TGTGCCAGCGGGGAGCGCAGAGTCGACGAGCAGTACTTC,CASGERRVDEQYF
TRBJ2-1,TRBV27,NA,NA,TGTGCCAGCAGTTTAATTAGACGGAATGAGCAGTTCTTC,CASSLIRRNEQFF
TRBJ2-3,TRBV29-1,NA,many,TGCAGCGTTGACGGCAGGTTGGTCACAGATACGCAGTATTTT,CSVDGRLVTDTQYF
TRBJ2-7,TRBV9,TRBD2,NA,TGTGCCAGCAGGGGGGTAGCGGGAGGGTTCGAGCAGTACTTC,CASRGVAGGFEQYF
TRBJ2-1,TRBV20-1,TRBD1,NA,TGCAGTGCTTATGCCGGGACAGGCAACAATGAGCAGTTCTTC,CSAYAGTGNNEQFF
TRBJ2-5,TRBV18,NA,few,TGTGCCAGCTCAATGCCCGAAGAGACCCAGTACTTC,CASSMPEETQYF
TRBJ1-2,TRBV6-1,NA,few,TGTGCCAGCAGTGACAGGGATGTCTATGGCTACACCTTC,CASSDRDVYGYTF
TRBJ2-1,TRBV4-3,NA,NA,TGCGCCAGCAGCCAAGACCGTCGGGGTGGAAATGAGCAGTTCTTC,CASSQDRRGGNEQFF
TRBJ1-2,TRBV2,NA,NA,TGTGCCAGCGGAGGCTGGAGGGCCTATGGCTACACCTTC,CASGGWRAYGYTF
TRBJ2-7,TRBV4-3,TRBD2,NA,TGCGCCAGCAGCCTGCGACTAGCGGGAGTTGAGGGCAATGAGCAGTACTTC,CASSLRLAGVEGNEQYF
TRBJ1-2,TRBV7-9,NA,NA,TGTGCCAGCAACCACAAGGGAACCTATGGCTACACCTTC,CASNHKGTYGYTF
TRBJ1-2,TRBV20-1,TRBD1,once,TGCAGTGCTAGATGGACAGGGGCCTCTGACTATGGCTACACCTTC,CSARWTGASDYGYTF
TRBJ2-1,TRBV7-9,NA,NA,TGTGCCAGCAGCGCCGAGAGGAGCTCCTACAATGAGCAGTTCTTC,CASSAERSSYNEQFF
TRBJ2-7,TRBV29-1,NA,NA,TGCAGCGTATCGGGACGTAGCTACAATGAGCAGTACTTC,CSVSGRSYNEQYF